This T cell receptor beta chain emerged from a study of T cell changes during pregnancy in multiple sclerosis. V was pared by 0 bases and J by 4 bases, with 4 bases between. The CDR3 covers 13 residues. Germline CDR1 is MNHEY and CDR2 is SMNVEV (reference sequence). The table came from immunoSEQ multiplex PCR; TCRdb's copy has only in-frame clones and leaves some out. The sample has about 8,000 clones, about nine tenths seen once. This TCR derives from a female donor in good health, enrolled as a control in a pregnancy study. The chain has TRBV27 and TRBJ1-5, with D unclear. The specimen was CD8+ T cells from peripheral blood mononuclear cells, collected in the first trimester of pregnancy. CDR3 DNA sequence: TGTGCCAGCAGTTTATCTTTAAATCAGCCCCAGCATTTT. Translated, it gives CASSLSLNQPQHF.